The subject of this entry is one T cell receptor beta chain. What it binds is not known. Since a much larger clone is just one base distant, this may be a read error. This record comes from a study of CD8+CD57+ T cells in acquired aplastic anemia. Study context: Average DNA yield from sorted CD4+ and CD8+ cells was about 3 ug. Study conclusions and caveats: Researchers report that 25 to 35 CD8+ CDR3 sequences appeared in both patients and controls. No significant difference in CD8+ Simpson's diversity was found between patients and controls.

Using genomic DNA as the template, TCR beta VDJ and CDR3 profiling was carried out. TCRdb re-analysed the reads in MiXCR, keeping a single row per CDR3 protein. This sample has about 190,000 distinct CDR3 sequences, with around 45% found just once. Germline CDR1 reads SGHDN; CDR2 reads FVKESK. The CDR3 runs 16 residues. The ends lost 4 bases at V and 3 bases at J; junction bases unmatched: 5. The authors sequenced patients whose flow cytometry had shown CD8+CD57+ cell expansion. Severe acquired aplastic anemia affected all patients. Sequenced sample: sorted CD4+, CD8+, or CD8+CD57+ T cells (not recorded which) from PBMCs. The gene calls are TRBV14 and TRBJ2-3; TRBD2 matches at 12 bases. The receptor's source is a human donor with aplastic anemia. CDR3 loop: CASSRRTSGTTDTQYF. CDR3 DNA: TGTGCCAGCAGCCGACGGACTAGCGGGACTACAGATACGCAGTATTTT.